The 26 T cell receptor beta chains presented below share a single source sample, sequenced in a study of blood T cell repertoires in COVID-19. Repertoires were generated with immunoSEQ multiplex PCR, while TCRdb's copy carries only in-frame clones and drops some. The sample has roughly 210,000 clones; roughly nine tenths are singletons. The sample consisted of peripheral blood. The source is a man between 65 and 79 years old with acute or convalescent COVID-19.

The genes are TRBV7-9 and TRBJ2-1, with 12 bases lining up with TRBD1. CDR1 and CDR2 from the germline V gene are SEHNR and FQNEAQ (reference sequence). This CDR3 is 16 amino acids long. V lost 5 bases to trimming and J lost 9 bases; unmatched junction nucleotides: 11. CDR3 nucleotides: TGTGCCAGCAGCGTCAACCGGGACAGGGGGCAACCTGAGCAGTTCTTC. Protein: CASSVNRDRGQPEQFF. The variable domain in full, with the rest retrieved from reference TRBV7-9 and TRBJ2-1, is DTGVSQNPRHKITKRGQNVTFRCDPISEHNRLYWYRQTLGQGPEFLTYFQNEAQLEKSRLLSDRFSAERPKGSFSTLEIQRTEQGDSAMYLCASSVNRDRGQPEQFFGPGTRLTVL.

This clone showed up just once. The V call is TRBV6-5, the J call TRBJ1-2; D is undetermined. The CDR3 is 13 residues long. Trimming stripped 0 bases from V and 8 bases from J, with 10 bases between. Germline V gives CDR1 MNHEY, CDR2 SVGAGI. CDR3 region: CASSYSALRGYTF. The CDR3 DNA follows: TGTGCCAGCAGTTACTCTGCCCTCCGGGGCTACACCTTC.

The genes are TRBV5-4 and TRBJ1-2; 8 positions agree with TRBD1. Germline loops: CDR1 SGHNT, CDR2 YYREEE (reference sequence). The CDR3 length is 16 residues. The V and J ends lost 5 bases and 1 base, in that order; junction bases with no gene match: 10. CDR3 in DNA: TGTGCCAGCAGACGTGAACAGGGGGGAAGTAACTATGGCTACACCTTC. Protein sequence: CASRREQGGSNYGYTF.

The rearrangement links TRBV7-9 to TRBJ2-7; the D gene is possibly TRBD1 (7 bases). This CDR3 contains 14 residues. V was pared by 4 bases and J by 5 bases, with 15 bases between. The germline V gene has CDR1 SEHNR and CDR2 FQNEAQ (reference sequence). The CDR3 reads CASSSPRGTDEQYF. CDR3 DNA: TGTGCCAGCAGCTCCCCCCGCGGGACAGACGAGCAGTACTTC. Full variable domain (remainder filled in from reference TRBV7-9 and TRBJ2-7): DTGVSQNPRHKITKRGQNVTFRCDPISEHNRLYWYRQTLGQGPEFLTYFQNEAQLEKSRLLSDRFSAERPKGSFSTLEIQRTEQGDSAMYLCASSSPRGTDEQYFGPGTRLTVT.

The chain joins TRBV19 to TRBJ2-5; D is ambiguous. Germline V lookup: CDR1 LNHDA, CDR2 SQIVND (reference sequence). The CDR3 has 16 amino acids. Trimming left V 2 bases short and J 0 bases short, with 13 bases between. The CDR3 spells CASSIRQDWDQETQYF. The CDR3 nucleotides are TGTGCCAGTAGTATACGGCAGGATTGGGACCAAGAGACCCAGTACTTC.

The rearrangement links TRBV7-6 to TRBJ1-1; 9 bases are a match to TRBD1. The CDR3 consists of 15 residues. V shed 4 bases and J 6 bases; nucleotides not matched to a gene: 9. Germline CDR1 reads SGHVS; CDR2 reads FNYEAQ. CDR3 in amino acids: CASSSQQGARAEAFF. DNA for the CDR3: TGTGCCAGCAGCTCCCAACAGGGGGCTCGGGCTGAAGCTTTCTTT.

The CDR3 DNA is TGTGCCAGCAGCCGAAACCCAGCGGGCGGTGCTTGGAATGAGCAGTTCTTC. Protein sequence: CASSRNPAGGAWNEQFF. V and J are TRBV3-1 (or the pseudogene TRBV3-2) and TRBJ2-1; D may be TRBD2 (6 bases). There are 17 residues in the CDR3. Germline V gene lookup returns CDR1 LGHDT and CDR2 YNNKEL (reference sequence). The V end lost 4 bases, the J end lost 7 bases, and 23 bases lay between the germline ends.

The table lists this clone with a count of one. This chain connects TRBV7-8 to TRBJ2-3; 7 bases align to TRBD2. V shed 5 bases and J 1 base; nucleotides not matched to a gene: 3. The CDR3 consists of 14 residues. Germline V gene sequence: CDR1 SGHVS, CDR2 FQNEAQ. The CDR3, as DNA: TGTGCCAGCAGCCGAAGCGGGGGCACAGATACGCAGTATTTT. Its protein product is CASSRSGGTDTQYF. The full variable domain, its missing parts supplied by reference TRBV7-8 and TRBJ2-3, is GAGVSQSPRYKVAKRGQDVALRCDPISGHVSLFWYQQALGQGPEFLTYFQNEAQLDKSGLPSDRFFAERPEGSVSTLKIQRTQQEDSAVYLCASSRSGGTDTQYFGPGTRLTVL.

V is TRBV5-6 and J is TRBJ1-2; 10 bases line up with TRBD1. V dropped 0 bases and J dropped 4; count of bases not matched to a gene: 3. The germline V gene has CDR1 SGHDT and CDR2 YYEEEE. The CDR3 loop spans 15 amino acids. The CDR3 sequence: CASSLGQGAIYGYTF. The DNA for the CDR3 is TGTGCCAGCAGCTTGGGACAGGGGGCGATCTATGGCTACACCTTC.

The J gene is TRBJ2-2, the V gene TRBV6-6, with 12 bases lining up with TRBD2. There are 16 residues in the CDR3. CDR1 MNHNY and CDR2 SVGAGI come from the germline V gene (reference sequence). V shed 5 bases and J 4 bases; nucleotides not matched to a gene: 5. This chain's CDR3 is CASSRLAGVSTGELFF. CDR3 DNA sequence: TGTGCCAGCAGTAGACTAGCGGGAGTGAGCACCGGGGAGCTGTTTTTT.

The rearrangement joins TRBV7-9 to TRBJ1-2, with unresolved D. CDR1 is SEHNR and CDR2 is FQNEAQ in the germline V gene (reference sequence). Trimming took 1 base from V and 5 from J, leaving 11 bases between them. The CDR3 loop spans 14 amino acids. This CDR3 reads CASSLGATAYGYTF. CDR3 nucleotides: TGTGCCAGCAGCTTAGGGGCGACGGCTTATGGCTACACCTTC.

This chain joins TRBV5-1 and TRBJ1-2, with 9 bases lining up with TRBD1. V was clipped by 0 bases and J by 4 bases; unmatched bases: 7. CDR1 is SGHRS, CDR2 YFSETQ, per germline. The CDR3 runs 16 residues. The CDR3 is CASSLDTGGKGYGYTF. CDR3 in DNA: TGCGCCAGCAGCTTGGACACAGGGGGCAAGGGCTATGGCTACACCTTC.

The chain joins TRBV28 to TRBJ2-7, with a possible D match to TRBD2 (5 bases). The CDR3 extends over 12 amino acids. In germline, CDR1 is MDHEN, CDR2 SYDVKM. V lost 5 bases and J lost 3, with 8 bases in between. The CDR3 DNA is TGTGCCAGCAGTACTAGTCTCTACGAGCAGTACTTC. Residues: CASSTSLYEQYF.

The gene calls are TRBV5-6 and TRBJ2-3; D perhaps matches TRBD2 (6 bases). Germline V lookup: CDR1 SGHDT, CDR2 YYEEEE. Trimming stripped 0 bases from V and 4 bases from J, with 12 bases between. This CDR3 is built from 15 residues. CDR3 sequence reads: CASSLGLVGPDTQYF. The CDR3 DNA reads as TGTGCCAGCAGCTTGGGACTAGTGGGTCCAGATACGCAGTATTTT.

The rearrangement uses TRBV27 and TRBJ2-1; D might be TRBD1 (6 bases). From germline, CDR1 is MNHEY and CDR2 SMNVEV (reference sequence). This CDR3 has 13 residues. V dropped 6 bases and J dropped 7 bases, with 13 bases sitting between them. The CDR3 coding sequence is TGTGCCAGCAGCAAACAGGGTGAGAATGAGCAGTTCTTC. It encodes CASSKQGENEQFF.

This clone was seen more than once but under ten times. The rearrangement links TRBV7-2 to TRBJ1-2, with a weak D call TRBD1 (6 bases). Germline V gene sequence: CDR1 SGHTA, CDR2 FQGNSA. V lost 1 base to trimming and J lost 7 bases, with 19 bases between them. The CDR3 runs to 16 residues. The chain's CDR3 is CASSLGGYRAPGGYTF. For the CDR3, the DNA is TGTGCCAGCAGCTTAGGAGGGTACAGGGCTCCTGGTGGCTACACCTTC.

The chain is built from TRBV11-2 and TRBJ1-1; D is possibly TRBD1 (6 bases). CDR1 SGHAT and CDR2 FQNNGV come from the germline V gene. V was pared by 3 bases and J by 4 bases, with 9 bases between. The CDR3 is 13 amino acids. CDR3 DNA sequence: TGTGCCAGCAGCTTCCCAGGGGCCACTGAAGCTTTCTTT. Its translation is CASSFPGATEAFF.

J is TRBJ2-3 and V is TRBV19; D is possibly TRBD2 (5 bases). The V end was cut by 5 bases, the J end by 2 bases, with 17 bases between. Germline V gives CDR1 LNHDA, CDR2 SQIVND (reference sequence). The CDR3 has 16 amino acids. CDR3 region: CASSVRLATLTDTQYF. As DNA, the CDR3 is TGTGCCAGTAGTGTTCGTCTAGCTACTCTCACAGATACGCAGTATTTT. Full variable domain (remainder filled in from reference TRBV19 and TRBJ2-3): DGGITQSPKYLFRKEGQNVTLSCEQNLNHDAMYWYRQDPGQGLRLIYYSQIVNDFQKGDIAEGYSVSREKKESFPLTVTSAQKNPTAFYLCASSVRLATLTDTQYFGPGTRLTVL.

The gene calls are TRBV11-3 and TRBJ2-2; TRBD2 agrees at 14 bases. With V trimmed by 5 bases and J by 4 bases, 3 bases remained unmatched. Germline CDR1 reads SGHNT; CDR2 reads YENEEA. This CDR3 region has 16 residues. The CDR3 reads CASSRGLAGGTGELFF. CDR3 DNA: TGTGCCAGCAGCCGAGGACTAGCGGGAGGCACCGGGGAGCTGTTTTTT. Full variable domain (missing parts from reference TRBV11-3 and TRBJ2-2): EAGVVQSPRYKIIEKKQPVAFWCNPISGHNTLYWYLQNLGQGPELLIRYENEEAVDDSQLPKDRFSAERLKGVDSTLKIQPAELGDSAVYLCASSRGLAGGTGELFFGEGSRLTVL.

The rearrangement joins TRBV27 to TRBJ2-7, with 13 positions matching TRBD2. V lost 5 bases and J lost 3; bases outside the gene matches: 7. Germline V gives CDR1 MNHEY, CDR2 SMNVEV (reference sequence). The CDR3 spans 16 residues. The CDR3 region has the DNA TGTGCCAGCAGTCGAGGGAGGACTAGCGGGAGCTACGAGCAGTACTTC. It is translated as CASSRGRTSGSYEQYF.

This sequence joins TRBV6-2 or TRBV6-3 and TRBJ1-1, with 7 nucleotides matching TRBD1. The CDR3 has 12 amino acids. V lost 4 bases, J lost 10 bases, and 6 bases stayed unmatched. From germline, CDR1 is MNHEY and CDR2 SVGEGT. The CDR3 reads CASSFGTASAFF. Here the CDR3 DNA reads TGTGCCAGCAGTTTTGGGACAGCGTCAGCTTTCTTT.

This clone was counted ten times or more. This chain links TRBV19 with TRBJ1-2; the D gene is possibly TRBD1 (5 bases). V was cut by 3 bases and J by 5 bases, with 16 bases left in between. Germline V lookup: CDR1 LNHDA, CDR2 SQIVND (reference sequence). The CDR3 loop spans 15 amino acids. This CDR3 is CASSIKWGPGYGYTF. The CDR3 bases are TGTGCCAGTAGTATCAAATGGGGCCCCGGGTATGGCTACACCTTC. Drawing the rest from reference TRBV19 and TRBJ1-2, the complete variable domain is DGGITQSPKYLFRKEGQNVTLSCEQNLNHDAMYWYRQDPGQGLRLIYYSQIVNDFQKGDIAEGYSVSREKKESFPLTVTSAQKNPTAFYLCASSIKWGPGYGYTFGSGTRLTVV.

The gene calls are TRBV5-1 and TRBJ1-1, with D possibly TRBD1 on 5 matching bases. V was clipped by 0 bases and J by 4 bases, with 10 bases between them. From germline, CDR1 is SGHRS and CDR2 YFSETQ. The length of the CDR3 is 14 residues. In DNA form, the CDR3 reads TGCGCCAGCAGCTTGGGGACATTTGGCACTGAAGCTTTCTTT. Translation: CASSLGTFGTEAFF.

The CDR3 region has the DNA TGTGCCAGCAGCCCACTAGCGGGAGGCTACAATGAGCAGTTCTTC. It is translated as CASSPLAGGYNEQFF. This chain uses TRBV5-4 with TRBJ2-1; TRBD2 agrees at 12 bases. CDR1 is SGHNT, CDR2 YYREEE, per germline (reference sequence). CDR3 size: 15 residues. Trimming cost V 4 bases and J 3 bases; bases outside gene matches: 2.

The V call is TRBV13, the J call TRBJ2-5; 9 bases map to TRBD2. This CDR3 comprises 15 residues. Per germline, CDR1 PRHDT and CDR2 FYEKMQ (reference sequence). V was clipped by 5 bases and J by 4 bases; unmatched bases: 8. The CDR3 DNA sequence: TGTGCCAGCAGCCGCGGGAGGGAAGGGAGAGAGACCCAGTACTTC. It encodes CASSRGREGRETQYF. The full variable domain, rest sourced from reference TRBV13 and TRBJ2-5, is AAGVIQSPRHLIKEKRETATLKCYPIPRHDTVYWYQQGPGQDPQFLISFYEKMQSDKGSIPDRFSAQQFSDYHSELNMSSLELGDSALYFCASSRGREGRETQYFGPGTRLLVL.

CDR3 protein: CASSGTGGDEQYF. The CDR3 DNA is TGTGCCAGCAGTGGGACAGGGGGCGACGAGCAGTACTTC. V gene TRBV28 combines with J gene TRBJ2-7; 12 nucleotides agree with TRBD1. The CDR3 loop spans 13 amino acids. V dropped 5 bases and J dropped 5; count of bases not matched to a gene: 1. Germline V gene sequence: CDR1 MDHEN, CDR2 SYDVKM. The full variable domain, its missing parts supplied by reference TRBV28 and TRBJ2-7, is DVKVTQSSRYLVKRTGEKVFLECVQDMDHENMFWYRQDPGLGLRLIYFSYDVKMKEKGDIPEGYSVSREKKERFSLILESASTNQTSMYLCASSGTGGDEQYFGPGTRLTVT.